One sample yielded the 7 T cell receptor beta chains listed below, sequenced in a study of blood T cells in healthy people across ages. Sample-barcoded 5' priming and a J-beta primer mix drove a second PCR of roughly 6 to 12 cycles. TCRdb passed the 5' RACE reads through MiXCR, listing each CDR3 protein once. Counted here are 1.5 million to 2 million distinct CDR3 sequences, 40% to 55% occurring once; the ten biggest clones make up approximately 2.1%. Input material: blood. The receptors derive from a woman aged 40-49 years in good health.

This chain connects TRBV7-9 to TRBJ2-1; D is possibly TRBD1 (7 bases). The CDR3 spans 15 residues. CDR1 SEHNR and CDR2 FQNEAQ come from the germline V gene (reference sequence). Trimming stripped 4 bases from V and 6 bases from J, with 16 bases between. In DNA form, the CDR3 reads TGTGCCAGCAGCTCAGGAGGGACAGCCCTCAATGAGCAGTTCTTC. Amino acid sequence: CASSSGGTALNEQFF.

J is TRBJ2-1 and V is TRBV27; D is perhaps TRBD1 or TRBD2 (5 bases each). The CDR3 is made up of 15 amino acids. V lost 4 bases and J lost 7, with 17 bases in between. Germline V gene lookup returns CDR1 MNHEY and CDR2 SMNVEV (reference sequence). In DNA form, the CDR3 reads TGTGCCAGCAGTTCCCTGGGTGTGGGGGTTAATGAGCAGTTCTTC. It codes for CASSSLGVGVNEQFF.

The chain employs TRBV7-2 and TRBJ2-7; 12 bases are shared with TRBD2. CDR3 length: 18 residues. Germline V gives CDR1 SGHTA, CDR2 FQGNSA. V shed 4 bases, J shed 7 bases, and the junction held 17 bases outside the gene matches. The CDR3 protein is CASSSGLAGKSSYNEQYF. The DNA for the CDR3 is TGTGCCAGCAGCTCAGGACTAGCGGGGAAAAGCTCCTACAATGAGCAGTACTTC.

The chain carries TRBV27 and TRBJ1-2, with TRBD1 as a possible D gene (5 bases). With 6 bases removed from V and 2 bases from J, the gap between germline ends came to 7 bases. CDR3 length: 12 amino acids. Per germline, CDR1 MNHEY and CDR2 SMNVEV (reference sequence). This CDR3 is CASRRDNYGYTF. The CDR3 DNA reads as TGTGCCAGCAGACGGGACAACTATGGCTACACCTTC.

This rearrangement joins TRBV6-6 to TRBJ2-1; perhaps TRBD2 as D (6 bases). Trimming removed 9 bases from V and 6 bases from J, with 18 bases in between. The CDR3 totals 14 residues. Germline V lookup: CDR1 MNHNY, CDR2 SVGAGI (reference sequence). This CDR3 reads CASVVLVGGNEQFF. The CDR3 DNA reads as TGTGCCAGTGTTGTATTAGTGGGGGGCAATGAGCAGTTCTTC.

V and J are TRBV29-1 and TRBJ1-1; TRBD1 is a possible D gene (6 bases). The CDR3 is 13 amino acids. Trimming stripped 7 bases from V and 4 bases from J, with 16 bases between. Germline CDR1 reads SQVTM; CDR2 reads ANQGSEA. The CDR3 region is CSAGRQGPTEAFF. The CDR3 DNA is TGCAGCGCCGGCCGCCAGGGGCCCACTGAAGCTTTCTTT. The variable domain in full, completed from reference TRBV29-1 and TRBJ1-1, reads SAVISQKPSRDICQRGTSLTIQCQVDSQVTMMFWYRQQPGQSLTLIATANQGSEATYESGFVIDKFPISRPNLTFSTLTVSNMSPEDSSIYLCSAGRQGPTEAFFGQGTRLTVV.

This clonotype was detected a few times. The V gene is TRBV20-1, the J gene TRBJ2-3; D is possibly TRBD1 (6 bases). The CDR3 is 12 amino acids. Germline loops: CDR1 DFQATT, CDR2 SNEGSKA (reference sequence). Trimming left V 4 bases short and J 8 bases short, with 13 bases between. DNA for the CDR3: TGCAGTGCTACCCAGGACAGCCTTACGCAGTATTTT. Protein product: CSATQDSLTQYF.